Listed below are T cell receptor beta chains from one sample, sequenced in a study of blood T cell repertoires in COVID-19. Produced via immunoSEQ multiplex PCR; TCRdb's table is partial and in-frame only. This table has 90,000 to 120,000 clones, roughly 84% appearing once. Material: peripheral blood. Source of these receptors: a human donor in a cohort sampled during active COVID-19. The CDR3 runs from the conserved cysteine through the conserved F or W. The D gene is left open where the match is weak. Size is omitted from some rows. Given values are once, few, many or a class for expanded clones.

j_call d_call clone_size v_call cdr3_aa cdr3_nt
TRBJ2-3 - - TRBV9 CASSVSLGGTDTQYF TGTGCCAGCAGCGTATCCCTCGGGGGCACAGATACGCAGTATTTT
TRBJ2-5 TRBD2 - TRBV7-9 CASSPYLRGGQETQYF TGTGCCAGCAGCCCGTACTTGCGGGGGGGACAAGAGACCCAGTACTTC
TRBJ1-5 - - TRBV5-1 CASSPEPRQPQHF TGCGCCAGCAGCCCGGAGCCAAGGCAGCCCCAGCATTTT
TRBJ1-3 - - TRBV20-1 CSASGVSGNTIYF TGCAGTGCTAGTGGCGTTTCTGGAAACACCATATATTTT
TRBJ2-1 TRBD2 - TRBV9 CASSVAGGLNEQFF TGTGCCAGCAGCGTAGCGGGGGGGCTCAATGAGCAGTTCTTC
TRBJ2-6 - - TRBV5-4 CASSLRQSSSGANVLTF TGTGCCAGCAGCTTGAGACAGTCCAGCTCTGGGGCCAACGTCCTGACTTTC
TRBJ2-3 - - TRBV5-8 CASSQQGSPTDTQYF TGTGCCAGCAGCCAACAGGGCAGTCCCACAGATACGCAGTATTTT
TRBJ1-1 - - TRBV4-1 CASSQGVTGNTEAFF TGCGCCAGCAGCCAAGGCGTAACAGGGAACACTGAAGCTTTCTTT
TRBJ1-1 TRBD1 - TRBV19 CASSNNDRVNTEAFF TGTGCCAGTAGTAACAACGACAGGGTCAACACTGAAGCTTTCTTT
TRBJ2-7 TRBD2 - TRBV7-9 CASSSGASGSSYEQYF TGTGCCAGCAGCTCCGGGGCTAGCGGGAGCTCCTACGAGCAGTACTTC
TRBJ1-1 - - TRBV27 CASSEVQENTEAFF TGTGCCAGCAGTGAAGTCCAGGAGAACACTGAAGCTTTCTTT
TRBJ1-2 TRBD1 - TRBV7-6 CASSTGQHYGYTF TGTGCCAGCAGCACGGGACAGCACTATGGCTACACCTTC
TRBJ1-1 TRBD1 - TRBV28 CASSLGQVPSEAFF TGTGCCAGCAGTTTAGGACAGGTACCATCTGAAGCTTTCTTT
TRBJ2-5 TRBD1 - TRBV25-1 CASRDRGAQETQYF TGTGCCAGCAGAGACAGGGGTGCCCAAGAGACCCAGTACTTC
TRBJ2-7 - - TRBV20-1 CSAREGPPQYF TGCAGTGCTAGAGAGGGGCCACCCCAGTACTTC
TRBJ2-2 - - TRBV29-1 CSVADFGGELFF TGCAGCGTCGCCGATTTCGGCGGGGAGCTGTTTTTT
TRBJ1-5 - many TRBV7-8 CASSLGVQGRGNQPQHF TGTGCCAGCAGCTTAGGGGTACAGGGAAGGGGCAATCAGCCCCAGCATTTT
TRBJ2-3 - once TRBV28 CASSSPSGRTDTQYF TGTGCCAGCAGTTCCCCCTCCGGTCGCACAGATACGCAGTATTTT